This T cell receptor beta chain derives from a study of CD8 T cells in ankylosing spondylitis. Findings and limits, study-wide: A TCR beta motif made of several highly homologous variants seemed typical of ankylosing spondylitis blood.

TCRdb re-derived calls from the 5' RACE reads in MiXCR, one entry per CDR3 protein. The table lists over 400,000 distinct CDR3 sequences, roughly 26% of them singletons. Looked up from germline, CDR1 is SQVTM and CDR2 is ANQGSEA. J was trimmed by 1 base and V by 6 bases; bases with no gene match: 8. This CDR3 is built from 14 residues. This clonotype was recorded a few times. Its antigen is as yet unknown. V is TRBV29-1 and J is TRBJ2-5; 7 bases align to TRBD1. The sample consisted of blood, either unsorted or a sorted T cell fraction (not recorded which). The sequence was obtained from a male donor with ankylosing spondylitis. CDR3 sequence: CSVRQGTTQETQYF. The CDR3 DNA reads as TGCAGCGTCCGACAGGGTACTACCCAAGAGACCCAGTACTTC.